This is a list of T cell receptor beta chains from one sample in a study of regulatory T cells in long-lasting Graves disease. One entry per CDR3 protein, called by TCRdb with MiXCR from the multiplex PCR reads. The table has hundreds of thousands of distinct CDR3 sequences, roughly a sixth seen once; the top ten hold over 20%. Material: peripheral blood mononuclear cells (PBMCs), obtained at new diagnosis, from a patient treated with antithyroid drugs. The receptor source for this set is a female donor with Graves disease. Each CDR3 is given with its conserved first and last residue. Each record gives: J gene, clone size, V gene, D gene, CDR3 DNA, CDR3 protein. The D gene is left open where the match is weak. Some rows mark clone size as missing; the rest say once, few, many or name a class of expanded clone.

j_call: TRBJ2-7
clone_size: few
v_call: TRBV19
d_call: NA
cdr3_nt: TGTGCCAGTCGCGGAGGGCCAAGGAACGAGCAGTACTTC
cdr3_aa: CASRGGPRNEQYF

j_call: TRBJ2-7
clone_size: NA
v_call: TRBV20-1
d_call: NA
cdr3_nt: TGCAGTGCTGGACCTCGGGACCATCCCACCTACGAGCAGTACTTC
cdr3_aa: CSAGPRDHPTYEQYF

j_call: TRBJ1-1
clone_size: NA
v_call: TRBV29-1
d_call: NA
cdr3_nt: TGCAGCGTTGAAGTCCGGGGGGCGAGAATGAACACTGAAGCTTTCTTT
cdr3_aa: CSVEVRGARMNTEAFF

j_call: TRBJ1-5
clone_size: many
v_call: TRBV2
d_call: NA
cdr3_nt: TGTGCCAGCAGTGAAGCGTTAGGACGGTATAGCAATCAGCCCCAGCATTTT
cdr3_aa: CASSEALGRYSNQPQHF

j_call: TRBJ2-7
clone_size: few
v_call: TRBV6-1
d_call: TRBD1
cdr3_nt: TGTGCCAGCGCTCGGGACAGGGTTACTTACGAGCAGTACTTC
cdr3_aa: CASARDRVTYEQYF

j_call: TRBJ2-1
clone_size: many
v_call: TRBV30
d_call: NA
cdr3_nt: TGTGCCTGGGAGGCTAATGAGCAGTTCTTC
cdr3_aa: CAWEANEQFF

j_call: TRBJ1-3
clone_size: few
v_call: TRBV6-1
d_call: NA
cdr3_nt: TGTGCCAGCAGTGACGCACCAGCTTACTCTGGAAACACCATATATTTT
cdr3_aa: CASSDAPAYSGNTIYF

j_call: TRBJ2-7
clone_size: NA
v_call: TRBV6-2/TRBV6-3
d_call: NA
cdr3_nt: TGTGCCAGCAGACAAGACGGCACTGGGTACTTC
cdr3_aa: CASRQDGTGYF

j_call: TRBJ1-6
clone_size: few
v_call: TRBV6-5
d_call: NA
cdr3_nt: TGTGCCAGCAGTTACTCGCCGGGGCTAAATTCACCCCTCCACTTT
cdr3_aa: CASSYSPGLNSPLHF

j_call: TRBJ2-3
clone_size: many
v_call: TRBV28
d_call: TRBD2
cdr3_nt: TGTGCCAGCAGCCGTGGGGTAGCGGGGGCAGATACGCAGTATTTT
cdr3_aa: CASSRGVAGADTQYF

j_call: TRBJ2-7
clone_size: NA
v_call: TRBV2
d_call: NA
cdr3_nt: TGTGCCAGGCCGACGAAACCCGGATCAGGTTCAGGGCAGTACTTC
cdr3_aa: CARPTKPGSGSGQYF

j_call: TRBJ2-7
clone_size: NA
v_call: TRBV20-1
d_call: TRBD2
cdr3_nt: TGCAGTGCTAGGACTAGCGGGCGCGAACTTTACGAGCAGTACTTC
cdr3_aa: CSARTSGRELYEQYF

j_call: TRBJ2-7
clone_size: NA
v_call: TRBV20-1
d_call: TRBD1
cdr3_nt: TGCAGTGCACGGACAGGAGACTCCTACGAGCAGTACTTC
cdr3_aa: CSARTGDSYEQYF

j_call: TRBJ1-1
clone_size: NA
v_call: TRBV19
d_call: TRBD1
cdr3_nt: TGTGCCAGTAGCCCTACTGGGGGACAGGGGGCATCTGAAGCTTTCTTT
cdr3_aa: CASSPTGGQGASEAFF

j_call: TRBJ2-7
clone_size: many
v_call: TRBV2
d_call: NA
cdr3_nt: TGTGCCAGCGAGAGAGCTAGCGCGAACTACGAGCAGTACTTC
cdr3_aa: CASERASANYEQYF

j_call: TRBJ2-3
clone_size: NA
v_call: TRBV4-3
d_call: NA
cdr3_nt: TGCGCCAGCAGCCCGCGGTGGCCCCGCGGGTTCACAGATACGCAGTATTTT
cdr3_aa: CASSPRWPRGFTDTQYF

j_call: TRBJ1-1
clone_size: NA
v_call: TRBV27
d_call: NA
cdr3_nt: TGTGCCAGCAGTTCGACGCGGGGGCGCGTCACTGAAGCTTTCTTT
cdr3_aa: CASSSTRGRVTEAFF

j_call: TRBJ2-2
clone_size: many
v_call: TRBV5-1
d_call: NA
cdr3_nt: TGTGCCAGCAGCTTAAGTCGTCTGAACACCGGGGAGCTGTTTTTT
cdr3_aa: CASSLSRLNTGELFF

j_call: TRBJ2-7
clone_size: NA
v_call: TRBV6-2/TRBV6-3
d_call: NA
cdr3_nt: TGTGCCAGCAGTTACCCAATACCCCCGGACGCGTACTCCTACGAGCAGTACTTC
cdr3_aa: CASSYPIPPDAYSYEQYF

j_call: TRBJ1-3
clone_size: many
v_call: TRBV2
d_call: NA
cdr3_nt: TGTGCCAGCAGGGACTTATGGGGCGGGACCTCTGGAAACACCATATATTTT
cdr3_aa: CASRDLWGGTSGNTIYF

j_call: TRBJ2-2
clone_size: NA
v_call: TRBV29-1
d_call: NA
cdr3_nt: TGCAGCGTTAGCGCCGGGGAGCTGTTTTTT
cdr3_aa: CSVSAGELFF

j_call: TRBJ2-1
clone_size: many
v_call: TRBV28
d_call: TRBD2
cdr3_nt: TGTGCCAGCATCGGACTAGCGGGAGCCTACAATGAGCAGTTCTTC
cdr3_aa: CASIGLAGAYNEQFF

j_call: TRBJ1-2
clone_size: NA
v_call: TRBV13
d_call: NA
cdr3_nt: TGTGCCAGCAGCCCGGCCCAAAACTACTATGGCTACACCTTC
cdr3_aa: CASSPAQNYYGYTF

j_call: TRBJ2-7
clone_size: NA
v_call: TRBV27
d_call: NA
cdr3_nt: TGTGCCAGCAGTCCCCCGCTCCACGGACGGGGGTCGGAGCAGTACTTC
cdr3_aa: CASSPPLHGRGSEQYF

j_call: TRBJ1-6
clone_size: many
v_call: TRBV2
d_call: NA
cdr3_nt: TGTGCCAGCAATGGGAATTCACCCCTCCACTTT
cdr3_aa: CASNGNSPLHF

j_call: TRBJ2-5
clone_size: many
v_call: TRBV5-5
d_call: TRBD2
cdr3_nt: TGTGCCAGCAGCTCCGGGACTAGCGGAGAGACCCAGTACTTC
cdr3_aa: CASSSGTSGETQYF

j_call: TRBJ2-7
clone_size: NA
v_call: TRBV7-6
d_call: NA
cdr3_nt: TGTGCCAGCAGCTCCGGCGATTGGTCCCTAGGATACGAGCAGTACTTC
cdr3_aa: CASSSGDWSLGYEQYF

j_call: TRBJ1-2
clone_size: few
v_call: TRBV29-1
d_call: NA
cdr3_nt: TGCAGCGTTGAACACGAGGTTCTTGGCTACACCTTC
cdr3_aa: CSVEHEVLGYTF

j_call: TRBJ1-4
clone_size: many
v_call: TRBV9
d_call: NA
cdr3_nt: TGTGCCAGCAGCGTGAATCAGGGGAGGAATGAAAAACTGTTTTTT
cdr3_aa: CASSVNQGRNEKLFF

j_call: TRBJ1-6
clone_size: NA
v_call: TRBV5-1
d_call: TRBD1
cdr3_nt: TGCGCCAGCAGCTTTATGGGACAGGAGAGATCACCCCTCCACTTT
cdr3_aa: CASSFMGQERSPLHF

j_call: TRBJ2-7
clone_size: many
v_call: TRBV4-1
d_call: NA
cdr3_nt: TGCGCCAGCAGCCAAGATCTCTACGAGCAGTACTTC
cdr3_aa: CASSQDLYEQYF

j_call: TRBJ2-1
clone_size: few
v_call: TRBV5-1
d_call: NA
cdr3_nt: TGCGCCAGCAGCTTGGGTAGAGGGTCTGAAGAGCAGCTCTTC
cdr3_aa: CASSLGRGSEEQLF

j_call: TRBJ2-2
clone_size: many
v_call: TRBV28
d_call: NA
cdr3_nt: TGTGCCAGCAGTCCTCTGACCCGGGAGCTGTTTTTT
cdr3_aa: CASSPLTRELFF

j_call: TRBJ2-2
clone_size: few
v_call: TRBV7-9
d_call: NA
cdr3_nt: TGTGCCAGCAGCTTTGCCGGGACTTACCCCGGGGAGCTGTTTTTT
cdr3_aa: CASSFAGTYPGELFF

j_call: TRBJ1-6
clone_size: many
v_call: TRBV6-1
d_call: TRBD1
cdr3_nt: TGTGCCAGCAATCGGGACAGGGTGGCTTCACCCCTCCACTTT
cdr3_aa: CASNRDRVASPLHF

j_call: TRBJ1-2
clone_size: many
v_call: TRBV7-2
d_call: TRBD1
cdr3_nt: TGTGCCAGCAGCTTAGGGAGGGGGCGACGTAACTATGGCTACACCTTC
cdr3_aa: CASSLGRGRRNYGYTF

j_call: TRBJ1-5
clone_size: many
v_call: TRBV3-1
d_call: NA
cdr3_nt: TGTGCCAGCAGCCAAATTGGGGGAAATCAGCCCCAGCATTTT
cdr3_aa: CASSQIGGNQPQHF

j_call: TRBJ1-5
clone_size: many
v_call: TRBV13
d_call: NA
cdr3_nt: TGTGCCAGCAGCGGGGGGGCTGAGGCCCAGCATTTT
cdr3_aa: CASSGGAEAQHF

j_call: TRBJ1-2
clone_size: NA
v_call: TRBV5-1
d_call: NA
cdr3_nt: TGCGCCAGCAGCGGGGGAAACGTCGCCGAGGGCTACACCTTC
cdr3_aa: CASSGGNVAEGYTF

j_call: TRBJ1-1
clone_size: NA
v_call: TRBV6-1
d_call: NA
cdr3_nt: TGTGCCAGCGGAGGGCCGGGGGCGGAGGACGCTGAAGCTTTCTTT
cdr3_aa: CASGGPGAEDAEAFF

j_call: TRBJ2-7
clone_size: NA
v_call: TRBV7-9
d_call: TRBD1
cdr3_nt: TGTGCCAGCAGCTCAACCCGGGACAGGATCTACGAGCAGTACTTC
cdr3_aa: CASSSTRDRIYEQYF

j_call: TRBJ1-1
clone_size: many
v_call: TRBV28
d_call: NA
cdr3_nt: TGTGCCAGCAGTGGGGGGGGGAACAGGGCGTCTGAAGCTTTCTTT
cdr3_aa: CASSGGGNRASEAFF